Listed here is a single TCR beta chain. Its antigen is as yet unknown. The source of the sample is a study of T cell responses to AZD1222 COVID-19 vaccine. Generated by immunoSEQ multiplex PCR, the TCRdb table keeps only in-frame clones and is missing some. The sample has tens of thousands of clones, 80% to 95% seen once. Study results and caveats: Just a handful of people given AZD1222 tested seropositive at baseline.

CDR1 and CDR2 from the germline V gene are LNHNV and YYDKDF (reference sequence). This CDR3 contains 13 residues. The V end lost 1 base, the J end lost 5 bases, and 6 bases lay between the germline ends. V usage is TRBV15 and J usage is TRBJ2-1, with no clear D. This specimen consisted of peripheral blood, obtained on day 0 of MenACWY control vaccination. The clonotype was recovered from an adult in good health. As DNA, the CDR3 is TGTGCCACCAGCAGAGCCTATAACAATGAGCAGTTCTTC. Encoded protein: CATSRAYNNEQFF.